Sequencing of this TCR beta chain was carried out in a study of vaccination and CD4 T cells after COVID-19. Study background: Those taking part got two shots of either the BNT162b2 or the mRNA-1273 vaccine. Sampling that followed vaccination took place a median approximately 70 days after dose two, within a range of 14 to 241. Regarding the study as a whole: Rising from about 20 to 38, the median of SARS-CoV-2-reactive clonotypes did not change significantly.

Treatment reported: roughly 11-day PBMC culture with coronavirus spike peptide pools or control peptides (ViraFEST assay). Germline V gives CDR1 LNHNV, CDR2 YYDKDF (reference sequence). Trimming stripped 0 bases from V and 6 bases from J, with 11 bases between. The CDR3 extends over 15 amino acids. Notes on this clonotype: Its antigen is as yet unknown.

The Oncomine TCR Beta short-read assay was applied to DNA of cultured CD4+ T cells. TCRdb reprocessed the PCR reads with MiXCR, giving one entry per CDR3 protein. This repertoire shows nearly 15,000 distinct CDR3 sequences, around half found once; its top ten account for approximately 7.2%. The source material was CD4+ T cells from blood, cultured in vitro. This chain joins TRBV15 and TRBJ2-2; no definite D call. The TCR sequence derives from a human donor who had recovered from COVID-19. CDR3 sequence (DNA): TGTGCCACCAGCAGAGATCTGATGGGTCCCGGGGAGCTGTTTTTT. Its translation: CATSRDLMGPGELFF.